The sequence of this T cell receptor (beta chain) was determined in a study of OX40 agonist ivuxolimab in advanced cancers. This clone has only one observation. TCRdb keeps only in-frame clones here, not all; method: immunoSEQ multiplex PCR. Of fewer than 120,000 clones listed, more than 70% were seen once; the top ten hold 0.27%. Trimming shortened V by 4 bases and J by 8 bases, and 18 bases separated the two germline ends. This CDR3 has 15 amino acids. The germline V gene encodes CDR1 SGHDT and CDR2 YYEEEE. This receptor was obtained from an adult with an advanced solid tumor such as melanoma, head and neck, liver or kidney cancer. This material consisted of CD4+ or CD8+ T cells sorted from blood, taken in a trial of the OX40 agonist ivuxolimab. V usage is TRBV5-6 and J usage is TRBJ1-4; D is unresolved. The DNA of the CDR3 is TGTGCCAGCAGCCCGGGTGCTTTTGCCCAGGAAAAACTGTTTTTT. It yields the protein CASSPGAFAQEKLFF.